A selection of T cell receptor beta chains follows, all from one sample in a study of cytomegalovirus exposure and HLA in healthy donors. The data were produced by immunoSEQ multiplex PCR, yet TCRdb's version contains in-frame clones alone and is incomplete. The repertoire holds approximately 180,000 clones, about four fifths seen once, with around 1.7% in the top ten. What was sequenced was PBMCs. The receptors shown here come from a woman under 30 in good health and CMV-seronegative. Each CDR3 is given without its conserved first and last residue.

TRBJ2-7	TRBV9	ASSVGGTGGKDEQY
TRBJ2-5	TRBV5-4	ASRRDSQETQY
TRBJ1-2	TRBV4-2	ASSQDWKGMDYGYT
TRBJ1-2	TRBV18	ASSLQETGGIGYT
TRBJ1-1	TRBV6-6	AIRTDLNTEAF
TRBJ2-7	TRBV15	ATSRGTGLAGEQY
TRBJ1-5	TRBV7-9	ASQGQGRNQPQH
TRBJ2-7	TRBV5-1	ASSLRPPSGRAHEQY
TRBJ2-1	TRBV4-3	ASSQATGGAYNEQF
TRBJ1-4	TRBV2	ASSLGQGVTNEKLF
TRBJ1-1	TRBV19	ASSPTTGHTEAF
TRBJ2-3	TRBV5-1	ASRGWAGITDTQY
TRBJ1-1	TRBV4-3	ASSQLQTGRTEAF
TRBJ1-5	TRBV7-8	ASSLGAGGGSQPQH
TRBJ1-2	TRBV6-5	ASSADRGKGYT
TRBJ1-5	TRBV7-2	ASSLPAGQGNQPQH
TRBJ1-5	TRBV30	AWSEDRVGNQPQH
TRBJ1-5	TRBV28	ASRGTGNQPQH
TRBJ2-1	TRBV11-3	ASSPRTGGGEQF
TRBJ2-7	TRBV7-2	ASSPTSGGYEQY
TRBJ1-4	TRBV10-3	AISGDRDKSGEKLF
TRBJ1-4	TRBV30	AWSVGRRLF
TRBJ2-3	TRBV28	ASSLGLAGGPRY
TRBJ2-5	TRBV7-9	ASSLNPYSETQY
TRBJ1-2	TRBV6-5	ASSANPRGLSGYT
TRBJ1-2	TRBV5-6	ASSLYELNYGYT
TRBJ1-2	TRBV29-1	SVVLQRGGYT
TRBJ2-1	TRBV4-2	ASSHPTIGQTSYNEQF
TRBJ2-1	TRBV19	ASSGLAGYNEQF
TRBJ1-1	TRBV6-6	ASSRDRGNTEAF
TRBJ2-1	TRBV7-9	ASSPTGQGLSYNEQF
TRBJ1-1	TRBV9	ASRDVAGTEAF
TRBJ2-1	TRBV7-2	ASSQRTSDLYNEQF
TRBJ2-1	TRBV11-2	ASSLSLTRGSYNEQF
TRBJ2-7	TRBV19	ASQYRSSGTYEQY
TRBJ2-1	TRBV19	ASSIDSGRAYNEQF
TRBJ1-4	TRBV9	ASSQTGLNEKLF